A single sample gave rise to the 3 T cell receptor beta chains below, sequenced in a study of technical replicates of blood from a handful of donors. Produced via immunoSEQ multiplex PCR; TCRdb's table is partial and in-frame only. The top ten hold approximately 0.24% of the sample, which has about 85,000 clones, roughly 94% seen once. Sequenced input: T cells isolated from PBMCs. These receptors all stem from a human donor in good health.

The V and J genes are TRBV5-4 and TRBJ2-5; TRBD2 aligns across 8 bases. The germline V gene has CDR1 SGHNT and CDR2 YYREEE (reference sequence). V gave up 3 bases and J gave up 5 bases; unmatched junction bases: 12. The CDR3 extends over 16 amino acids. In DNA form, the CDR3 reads TGTGCCAGCAGCTCCAACCCGAGACTAGCGACGGAGACCCAGTACTTC. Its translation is CASSSNPRLATETQYF.

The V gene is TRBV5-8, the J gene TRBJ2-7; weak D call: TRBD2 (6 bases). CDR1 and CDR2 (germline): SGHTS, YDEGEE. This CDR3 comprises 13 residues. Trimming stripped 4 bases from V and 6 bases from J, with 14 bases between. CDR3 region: CASSPGAGLEQYF. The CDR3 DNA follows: TGTGCCAGCAGCCCGGGAGCCGGCCTCGAGCAGTACTTC.

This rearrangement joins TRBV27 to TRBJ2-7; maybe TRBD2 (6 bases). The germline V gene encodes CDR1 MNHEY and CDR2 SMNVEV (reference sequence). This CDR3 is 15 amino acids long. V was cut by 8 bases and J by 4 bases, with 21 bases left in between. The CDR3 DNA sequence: TGTGCCAGCTCGCAGGAGGGGACCAGATTTTACGAGCAGTACTTC. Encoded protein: CASSQEGTRFYEQYF.